This note documents a single TCR beta chain sequence. This clonotype has a count of ten or more. Its antigen is still unknown. No quality values exist for individual bases; no much larger clone is one base distant. The sample is drawn from a study of CD8 T cells in ankylosing spondylitis (dated by TCRdb to the late 2010s). Some background on the complete study: To find TCR variants linked to disease, the study profiled T cell receptor beta repertoires in ankylosing spondylitis patients and healthy donors. The full study cohort was made up of about two dozen ankylosing spondylitis patients and more than 90 healthy donors. Peripheral blood samples were taken, and synovial fluid was additionally collected from ankylosing spondylitis patients.

Trimming at the junction amounts to 4 bases on V and 2 bases on J, and the germline ends lie 8 bases apart. Sequences SGHDT (CDR1) and YYEEEE (CDR2) are obtained from the germline V gene. From the cysteine through the phenylalanine, the CDR3 covers 13 amino acids. Of the read, only the CDR3 DNA is kept; its 39 bases are in frame from base 1. Sequenced using an Illumina HiSeq 2500. Quantitative 5'-RACE with molecular barcodes was used to prepare TCR beta libraries. The study's processing was this. Disease-linked TCR variants were identified with a new computational method built on a probabilistic model of VDJ rearrangement. The public reads were reanalyzed by TCRdb: fastp trimming at Q25, MiXCR alignment, in-frame beta chains only. Each record represents a unique CDR3 protein, reported with the most common genes and DNA among its rows. TCRdb assigned the V and J calls; the authors' analysis was not used. This sample holds about 250,000 distinct CDR3 sequences; approximately 24% were observed only once. Over 0.55% of the sample belongs to the ten largest clones.

The paper as a whole reports these results and caveats: The disease-linked clones had a CD8+ phenotype and were found at relatively low frequencies in peripheral blood. The disease-linked clones were reported to be significantly enriched in matched synovial fluid samples from ankylosing spondylitis patients. Some motif variants were previously reported in synovial fluid and blood of reactive arthritis patients, suggesting common disease-initiation mechanisms. A TCR beta motif of eight highly homologous amino acid variants appeared characteristic of blood from ankylosing spondylitis patients.

The sequence was collected from a male donor with ankylosing spondylitis or in good health (not recorded which). The chain is assembled from TRBV5-6 and TRBJ2-3; the D gene is not confidently resolved. Source material: blood, either unsorted or a sorted T cell fraction (not recorded which). Here is the DNA: TGTGCCAGCAGCCCTGTTCCCACAGATACGCAGTATTTT. It encodes CASSPVPTDTQYF.